The clone carrying this T cell receptor (beta chain) was counted between two and nine times. Its antigen is still unknown. TCRdb processed the 5' RACE reads anew with MiXCR; each CDR3 protein has one entry. In the table there are roughly 300,000 distinct CDR3 sequences, 8.2% of which are singletons. Germline-derived CDR1 and CDR2 are SGHAT and FQNNGV. V was shortened by 5 bases and J by 1 base, with 22 bases between the two germline ends. This CDR3 is built from 18 residues. This record comes from a study of T-cell memory formation after mild COVID-19. In the study overall: TCR clusters showed largely donor specificity. Study-wide results and limits: Pre-infection memory carried some responding clones, suggesting that cross-reactive memory joined.

The gene calls are TRBV11-2 and TRBJ2-3; TRBD1 might be the D (5 bases). Sequenced input: PBMCs or a T cell subset sorted from them (not recorded which). This sequence originates from a man younger than 35 who had mild COVID-19 (a few samples of this study predate the infection). Cell type and time point are not known. The CDR3 loop reads CASSPVRRVGAGTDTQYF. The CDR3 coding sequence is TGTGCCAGCAGCCCCGTGCGTAGGGTAGGGGCTGGCACAGATACGCAGTATTTT.